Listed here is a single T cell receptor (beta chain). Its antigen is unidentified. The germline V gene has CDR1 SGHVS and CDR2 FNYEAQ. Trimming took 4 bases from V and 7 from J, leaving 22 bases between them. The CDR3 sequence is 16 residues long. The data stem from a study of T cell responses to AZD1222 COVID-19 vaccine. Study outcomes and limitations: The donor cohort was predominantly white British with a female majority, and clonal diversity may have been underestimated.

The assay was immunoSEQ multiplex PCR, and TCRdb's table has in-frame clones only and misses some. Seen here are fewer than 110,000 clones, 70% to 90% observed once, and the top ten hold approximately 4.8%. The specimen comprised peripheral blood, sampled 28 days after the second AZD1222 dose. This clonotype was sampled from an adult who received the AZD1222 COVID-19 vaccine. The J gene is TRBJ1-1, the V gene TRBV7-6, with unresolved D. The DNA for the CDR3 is TGTGCCAGCAGCTCCTTGGACGGCGCAGTAGGTGATGAAGCTTTCTTT. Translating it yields CASSSLDGAVGDEAFF.